One and the same sample provided the 30 T cell receptor beta chains below, sequenced in a study of blood T cells in healthy people across ages. It was with a sample-barcoded 5' primer and a J-beta primer mix that a second PCR of roughly 7 to 12 cycles was run. One entry per CDR3 protein results from TCRdb running MiXCR on the 5' RACE reads. The data contain more than 650,000 distinct CDR3 sequences, approximately 22% of them singletons. Sequencing was performed on blood. These receptors came from a man between 65 and 85 years old in good health.

The chain links TRBV5-1 to TRBJ2-1; D ambiguous. The J call may be faulty, since TRBJ2-7 better matches the DNA end. Germline V gene lookup returns CDR1 SGHRS and CDR2 YFSETQ. This CDR3 has 14 amino acids. The CDR3 sequence is CASSLVAGSYEQYV. The CDR3 DNA sequence: TGCGCCAGCAGCTTGGTCGCCGGTTCCTACGAGCAGTACGTC.

Notes on this clonotype: The junction departs from germline at one end; a sequencing error may be responsible. The chain uses TRBV5-1 and TRBJ2-7; D not certain. Germline V gene lookup returns CDR1 SGHRS and CDR2 YFSETQ. This CDR3 region has 14 residues. CDR3 amino acids: CVSSLELVSYEQYF. As DNA, the CDR3 is TGCGTCAGCAGCTTGGAGCTGGTCTCCTACGAGCAGTACTTC.

In its sample, this clonotype was seen a few times. The chain is built from TRBV6-1 and TRBJ1-4, with 8 positions matching TRBD1. The CDR3 length is 12 residues. Germline loops: CDR1 MNHNS, CDR2 SASEGT. V shed 5 bases, J shed 15 bases, and the junction held 8 bases outside the gene matches. In DNA form, the CDR3 reads TGTGCCAGCAGTCCCCGGGACAGGATCGTGTTTTTT. This sequence encodes CASSPRDRIVFF.

This clonotype was recorded a few times. Written as DNA, the CDR3 is TGTGCCAGCAGCGTATGGGACGATCAAGAGACCCAGTACTTC. Translation: CASSVWDDQETQYF. The genes are TRBV9 and TRBJ2-5; tentatively, D is TRBD1 or TRBD2 (5 bases each). The V gene lost 1 base and the J gene lost 2 bases, with 9 bases spanning the gap. Germline-derived CDR1 and CDR2 are SGDLS and YYNGEE. The CDR3 has 14 residues.

Points on this clonotype: The junction does not match germline at one end; this may be a read error. The chain joins TRBV3-1 to TRBJ1-4, with D unresolved. The CDR3 has 14 amino acids. Germline V gene data show CDR1 as LGHDT and CDR2 as YNNKEL (reference sequence). As DNA, the CDR3 is TGTGCCAGCAGCCAAGGAAGTTCTGATGAAAAACTGCTTTTT. It yields the protein CASSQGSSDEKLLF.

The rearrangement uses TRBV20-1 and TRBJ1-2; D unresolved. Looked up from germline, CDR1 is DFQATT and CDR2 is SNEGSKA (reference sequence). The CDR3 length is 13 residues. Deletions cut 5 bases from V and 6 bases from J, with 16 bases between. For the CDR3, the DNA is TGCAGTGCTCTGACGGGCCGCCGAAATGGCTACACCTTC. Protein sequence: CSALTGRRNGYTF.

V is TRBV5-1 and J is TRBJ2-1; 9 bases map to TRBD2. The junction had 15 bases not matched to a gene; V was cut back by 5 bases and J by 6 bases. Germline loops: CDR1 SGHRS, CDR2 YFSETQ. The CDR3 has 17 amino acids. The CDR3 sequence: CASRLGQPGLAINEQFF. DNA of the CDR3: TGCGCCAGCAGGCTCGGACAGCCGGGACTAGCTATCAATGAGCAGTTCTTC.

The V call is TRBV29-1, the J call TRBJ1-1; 8 nucleotides line up with TRBD1. The germline CDR1 and CDR2 sequences are SQVTM and ANQGSEA. The CDR3 sequence is 13 residues long. V shed 7 bases, J shed 1 base, and the junction held 5 bases outside the gene matches. CDR3 sequence (DNA): TGCAGCGGAGAGGACAGGGCGAACACTGAAGCTTTCTTT. Its translation: CSGEDRANTEAFF. Filled out from reference TRBV29-1 and TRBJ1-1, the complete variable domain reads SAVISQKPSRDICQRGTSLTIQCQVDSQVTMMFWYRQQPGQSLTLIATANQGSEATYESGFVIDKFPISRPNLTFSTLTVSNMSPEDSSIYLCSGEDRANTEAFFGQGTRLTVV.

V and J are TRBV29-1 and TRBJ2-1, with D unresolved. The DNA end is more similar to TRBJ2-5, so the J call may be wrong. The germline V gene has CDR1 SQVTM and CDR2 ANQGSEA. The CDR3 covers 11 residues. CDR3 sequence reads: CSVEELKTQYF. As DNA, the CDR3 is TGCAGCGTTGAAGAATTAAAGACCCAGTACTTC.

This clonotype was picked up a small number of times. The chain carries TRBV7-2 and TRBJ1-2; no reliable D call. This CDR3 contains 13 residues. V lost 3 bases to trimming and J lost 8 bases, with 13 bases between them. Germline-derived CDR1 and CDR2 are SGHTA and FQGNSA. This CDR3 reads CASSFSTTAGYTF. CDR3 DNA: TGTGCCAGCAGCTTTTCGACCACGGCCGGCTACACCTTC.

The table lists this clonotype with a count of one. One junction end does not reproduce the germline sequence, and a read error may be involved. The chain has TRBV27 and TRBJ2-7; TRBD2 aligns across 12 bases. Germline V gene lookup returns CDR1 MNHEY and CDR2 SMNVEV (reference sequence). This CDR3 spans 17 amino acids. The CDR3, as DNA: TGTGCCAGCAGTTCCATATCCCTAGCGGGGGGGCCTCGTGAGCACTTCTTC. This sequence encodes CASSSISLAGGPREHFF.

The chain recombines TRBV24-1 with TRBJ2-7; a possible D gene is TRBD2 (7 bases). Gene TRBJ2-1 matches the end of the DNA better, so the J call may be wrong. Germline V lookup: CDR1 KGHDR, CDR2 SFDVKD. CDR3 length equals 16 residues. The CDR3 DNA sequence: TGTGCCACCAGTGATTTTCCGCGGGGGCCGTACAATGAGCAGTTCTTC. Protein: CATSDFPRGPYNEQFF.

In its sample, this clonotype was seen a few times. V usage is TRBV5-1 and J usage is TRBJ1-2; the D is unclear. V was trimmed by 4 bases and J by 5 bases, leaving 18 bases between them. The CDR3 sequence is 15 residues long. CDR1 is SGHRS and CDR2 is YFSETQ in the germline V gene. CDR3 DNA: TGCGCCAGCAGCCTGGAGGTTCGTAGAGCATATGGCTACACCTTC. Its protein is CASSLEVRRAYGYTF.

The sample holds one count of this clonotype. The rearrangement uses TRBV7-2 and TRBJ1-2; tentatively, D is TRBD1 (6 bases). V gave up 5 bases and J gave up 2 bases, with 21 bases separating them. Germline V lookup: CDR1 SGHTA, CDR2 FQGNSA. This CDR3 region has 17 residues. CDR3 DNA sequence: TGTGCCAGCAGCCCCCAGATCACAGGGACCACCAACTATGGCTACACCTTC. The encoded protein is CASSPQITGTTNYGYTF.

V usage is TRBV29-1 and J usage is TRBJ2-2; D ambiguous. CDR1 is SQVTM, CDR2 ANQGSEA, per germline. CDR3 length: 13 residues. The germline V and J ends were trimmed by 6 bases and 7 bases, with 15 bases remaining between them. The CDR3, as DNA: TGCAGCGTCCGGGTAGGGCACGACGGGGAGCTGTTTTTT. This encodes CSVRVGHDGELFF.

This clonotype was counted only a few times. The chain couples TRBV3-1 to TRBJ1-2; D is unresolved. From germline, CDR1 is LGHDT and CDR2 YNNKEL (reference sequence). The CDR3 loop spans 12 amino acids. V lost 4 bases and J lost 6, with 9 bases in between. CDR3 DNA: TGTGCCAGCAGCCGGTCCCAGGATGGCTACACCTTC. Protein product: CASSRSQDGYTF.

This clonotype was seen a handful of times. The CDR3: CSVEETGGFSEAFF. The CDR3 DNA follows: TGCAGCGTTGAGGAAACAGGGGGCTTTTCTGAAGCTTTCTTT. The rearrangement joins TRBV29-1 to TRBJ1-1; 9 nucleotides line up with TRBD1. The germline V gene has CDR1 SQVTM and CDR2 ANQGSEA. Trimming cost V 3 bases and J 6 bases; bases outside gene matches: 8. CDR3 length equals 14 residues.

CDR3 region: CASSPKRDTNNVNTEAFF. The CDR3 region has the DNA TGTGCCAGCAGCCCTAAAAGGGATACCAACAACGTGAACACTGAAGCTTTCTTT. This sequence joins TRBV7-9 and TRBJ1-1; D is uncertain. Germline assignment: CDR1 SEHNR and CDR2 FQNEAQ (reference sequence). This CDR3 is 18 amino acids long. V gave up 5 bases and J gave up 0 bases, with 22 bases separating them.

The chain is built from TRBV19 and TRBJ2-2; tentatively, D is TRBD1 (6 bases). Germline V gene sequence: CDR1 LNHDA, CDR2 SQIVND (reference sequence). The CDR3 contains 16 residues. The V gene lost 5 bases and the J gene lost 3 bases, with 16 bases spanning the gap. This CDR3 reads CASSVRLGQYTGELFF. The CDR3 bases are TGTGCCAGTAGTGTCCGCTTGGGACAATACACCGGGGAGCTGTTTTTT. The complete variable domain, with remaining parts taken from reference TRBV19 and TRBJ2-2, reads DGGITQSPKYLFRKEGQNVTLSCEQNLNHDAMYWYRQDPGQGLRLIYYSQIVNDFQKGDIAEGYSVSREKKESFPLTVTSAQKNPTAFYLCASSVRLGQYTGELFFGEGSRLTVL.

The rearrangement links TRBV6-6 to TRBJ1-3; D perhaps matches TRBD1 (5 bases). The CDR3 runs 16 residues. Germline CDR1 and CDR2: MNHNY and SVGAGI (reference sequence). Between the trimmed V and J ends, which lost 6 bases and 0 bases, there was a span of 15 bases. CDR3 nucleotides: TGTGCCAGCAGGGGGACTTCGGGGAGCTCTGGAAACACCATATATTTT. Residues: CASRGTSGSSGNTIYF.

The V call is TRBV6-5, the J call TRBJ2-3; the match to TRBD2 covers 7 bases. V shed 0 bases and J 7 bases; nucleotides not matched to a gene: 10. Looked up from germline, CDR1 is MNHEY and CDR2 is SVGAGI. The CDR3 totals 16 residues. The CDR3 sequence: CASSYSSGTIINTQYF. CDR3 DNA sequence: TGTGCCAGCAGTTACTCGAGTGGGACTATCATAAATACGCAGTATTTT.

This chain connects TRBV9 to TRBJ2-1, with 10 bases matching TRBD2. Unmatched junction bases numbered 2, after V lost 3 bases and J lost 14 bases. CDR3 size: 11 residues. Germline CDR1 reads SGDLS; CDR2 reads YYNGEE. CDR3 in amino acids: CASSASGGKFF. CDR3 nucleotide sequence: TGTGCCAGCAGCGCTAGCGGGGGAAAGTTCTTC.

This clonotype has a handful of counts. V and J are TRBV7-3 and TRBJ1-2; 7 nucleotides agree with TRBD1. This CDR3 region has 13 residues. Germline V gives CDR1 SGHTA, CDR2 FQGTGA. The V gene end was trimmed by 5 bases and the J gene end by 3 bases; junction bases not matched to a gene: 3. CDR3 nucleotides: TGTGCCAGCAGCGCAGGGACAGACTATGGCTACACCTTC. This translates into CASSAGTDYGYTF.

The V call is TRBV5-1, the J call TRBJ1-4; D unclear. The CDR3 totals 14 residues. V was clipped by 3 bases and J by 3 bases, with 9 bases between them. Germline values: CDR1 SGHRS, CDR2 YFSETQ. The CDR3 sequence: CASSSPEPNEKLFF. The CDR3, as DNA: TGCGCCAGCAGCTCTCCCGAGCCTAATGAAAAACTGTTTTTT.

The chain recombines TRBV20-1 with TRBJ2-3; the D gene is possibly TRBD2 (6 bases). Germline V gives CDR1 DFQATT, CDR2 SNEGSKA (reference sequence). This CDR3 has 12 residues. V lost 3 bases to trimming and J lost 6 bases, with 10 bases between them. The CDR3 DNA reads TGCAGTGCTAGTGAGAGCGGGGATACGCAGTATTTT. It translates to CSASESGDTQYF.

The chain has TRBV20-1 and TRBJ2-1; 10 bases map to TRBD2. This CDR3 comprises 14 residues. Germline assignment: CDR1 DFQATT and CDR2 SNEGSKA (reference sequence). Unmatched junction bases numbered 6, after V lost 6 bases and J lost 4 bases. CDR3 in amino acids: CSAKSSGSYNEQFF. The CDR3 nucleotides are TGCAGTGCCAAATCTAGCGGGAGTTACAATGAGCAGTTCTTC.

This clonotype has a count of ten or more. The chain combines TRBV7-2 with TRBJ1-5; D is possibly TRBD1 (5 bases). There are 13 residues in the CDR3. Between the trimmed V and J ends, which lost 1 base and 7 bases, there was a span of 8 bases. Germline-derived CDR1 and CDR2 are SGHTA and FQGNSA. The chain's CDR3 is CASSLGRGQPQHF. The CDR3 DNA reads as TGTGCCAGCAGCTTAGGCCGGGGCCAGCCCCAGCATTTT.

CDR3 region: CASSSRGGATNEKLFF. DNA of the CDR3: TGTGCCAGCAGCTCTCGAGGGGGGGCGACTAATGAAAAACTGTTTTTT. The rearrangement joins TRBV6-1 to TRBJ1-4; a possible D gene is TRBD1 (6 bases). Trimming shortened V by 6 bases and J by 2 bases, and 16 bases separated the two germline ends. The CDR3 covers 16 residues. Germline CDR1 is MNHNS and CDR2 is SASEGT.

The gene calls are TRBV20-1 and TRBJ1-5, with D possibly being TRBD1 (6 bases). Between the trimmed V and J ends, which lost 5 bases and 2 bases, there was a span of 10 bases. The CDR3 runs 13 residues. Germline CDR1 is DFQATT and CDR2 is SNEGSKA (reference sequence). The chain's CDR3 is CSAWDMGNQPQHF. The CDR3 DNA reads TGCAGTGCTTGGGACATGGGCAATCAGCCCCAGCATTTT.

The V and J genes are TRBV5-1 and TRBJ2-5, with 10 bases that match TRBD2. V shed 2 bases, J shed 2 bases, and the junction held 3 bases outside the gene matches. Germline CDR1 and CDR2: SGHRS and YFSETQ. The length of the CDR3 is 15 residues. The CDR3 reads CASSLTSGTQETQYF. For the CDR3, the DNA is TGCGCCAGCAGCTTAACTAGCGGGACTCAAGAGACCCAGTACTTC.